One sample yielded the 26 T cell receptor beta chains listed below, sequenced in a study of control samples from healthy donors and cancer patients. Some clones are missing from TCRdb's copy, which holds only in-frame ones; the method was immunoSEQ multiplex PCR. The sample records some 140,000 clones, roughly 92% being singletons. The source material was blood. Receptors originate from a man aged 30 to 45 in good health.

The genes are TRBV30 and TRBJ2-7; 7 bases line up with TRBD1. The CDR3 totals 15 residues. Losses at the gene ends were 4 bases for V and 3 bases for J; bases not matched to a gene: 12. CDR1 and CDR2 from the germline V gene are GTSNPN and SVGIG (reference sequence). Here the CDR3 DNA reads TGTGCCTGGACCGAACCCGACAGGGTACACTACGAGCAGTACTTC. Translation: CAWTEPDRVHYEQYF.

The CDR3 loop reads CASSLGGSNEKLFF. DNA of the CDR3: TGTGCCAGCAGCCTGGGGGGCTCGAATGAAAAACTGTTTTTT. The chain couples TRBV3-1 (or the pseudogene TRBV3-2) to TRBJ1-4; the D gene is possibly TRBD1 (6 bases). Trimming removed 4 bases at V and 5 bases at J, with 11 bases between. The CDR3 has 14 residues. Germline lookup yields CDR1 LGHDT and CDR2 YNNKEL (reference sequence).

The rearrangement links TRBV20-1 to TRBJ2-2; 7 nucleotides align to TRBD2. J gave up 7 bases and V 3 bases, and 5 bases lay outside the gene matches. The CDR3 has 13 amino acids. Germline V gives CDR1 DFQATT, CDR2 SNEGSKA (reference sequence). CDR3: CSASCRGVGELFF. The CDR3 DNA sequence: TGCAGTGCTAGTTGTCGGGGGGTCGGGGAGCTGTTTTTT.

This chain uses TRBV3-1 (or the pseudogene TRBV3-2) with TRBJ1-2; TRBD1 agrees at 7 bases. The V segment lost 1 base and the J segment 0 bases; nucleotides outside the gene matches: 5. The CDR3 loop spans 16 amino acids. Germline CDR1 and CDR2: LGHDT and YNNKEL (reference sequence). DNA of the CDR3: TGTGCCAGCAGCCAAGCAAGGGACAGAGCTAACTATGGCTACACCTTC. This codes for CASSQARDRANYGYTF.

The V gene is TRBV29-1, the J gene TRBJ2-5; the D call may be TRBD1 or TRBD2 (5 bases each). V was trimmed by 6 bases and J by 1 base, leaving 15 bases between them. CDR3 length: 14 amino acids. The germline gives CDR1 SQVTM, CDR2 ANQGSEA. Here the CDR3 reads CSVRDGARQETQYF. The CDR3 DNA sequence: TGCAGCGTGAGGGACGGAGCACGCCAAGAGACCCAGTACTTC. The whole variable domain, remainder taken from reference TRBV29-1 and TRBJ2-5, is SAVISQKPSRDICQRGTSLTIQCQVDSQVTMMFWYRQQPGQSLTLIATANQGSEATYESGFVIDKFPISRPNLTFSTLTVSNMSPEDSSIYLCSVRDGARQETQYFGPGTRLLVL.

This rearrangement joins TRBV30 to TRBJ2-7; D is unclear. The CDR3 consists of 14 residues. Germline CDR1 and CDR2: GTSNPN and SVGIG (reference sequence). Trimming took 0 bases from V and 7 from J, leaving 16 bases between them. The CDR3 sequence: CAWSVLLSLSEQYF. The CDR3 nucleotides are TGTGCCTGGAGTGTACTTTTAAGTCTCTCAGAGCAGTACTTC.

The chain joins TRBV15 to TRBJ2-7, with 11 bases fitting TRBD1. The ends lost 3 bases at V and 9 bases at J; junction bases unmatched: 7. CDR1 and CDR2 from the germline V gene are LNHNV and YYDKDF (reference sequence). This CDR3 has 14 residues. The CDR3 reads CATSRDRGPGGQYF. CDR3 nucleotides: TGTGCCACCAGCAGGGACAGGGGGCCCGGGGGGCAGTACTTC.

The V call is TRBV5-4, the J call TRBJ2-3; D may be TRBD1 or TRBD2 (7 bases each). V lost 4 bases, J lost 3 bases, and 18 bases lay in between. The CDR3 is 16 residues long. CDR1 is SGHNT and CDR2 is YYREEE in the germline V gene (reference sequence). The CDR3 here is CASSPREGAPTDTQYF. Written as DNA, the CDR3 is TGTGCCAGCAGCCCTAGGGAGGGGGCGCCTACAGATACGCAGTATTTT.

For the CDR3, the DNA is TGTGCCAGCAGCTACTACAGGGGGTATCAGCCCCAGCATTTT. Amino acids: CASSYYRGYQPQHF. This chain joins TRBV27 and TRBJ1-5, with TRBD1 matching 8 bases. V trimming: 6 bases; J trimming: 5 bases; junction bases outside the gene matches: 6. The CDR3 runs 14 residues. Germline CDR1 MNHEY, CDR2 SMNVEV (reference sequence).

The chain employs TRBV6-4 and TRBJ1-2; D gene unclear. Trimming took off 9 bases at V and 8 bases at J, with 13 bases between the two ends. Germline V gene sequence: CDR1 MRHNA, CDR2 SNTAGT. The CDR3 length is 11 residues. CDR3 in amino acids: CARAVVWGYTF. CDR3 DNA sequence: TGTGCCAGAGCAGTGGTTTGGGGCTACACCTTC.

This sequence joins TRBV28 and TRBJ1-2, with D tentatively TRBD1 (6 bases). Germline CDR1 reads MDHEN; CDR2 reads SYDVKM. Trimming cost V 6 bases and J 2 bases, with 19 bases left between them. This CDR3 comprises 16 residues. The CDR3 DNA sequence: TGTGCCAGCAGCCGAGGATGGGGGGCTGAAAACTATGGCTACACCTTC. It is translated as CASSRGWGAENYGYTF.

The J gene is TRBJ1-1, the V gene TRBV28, with TRBD1 identical over 10 bases. The germline V gene has CDR1 MDHEN and CDR2 SYDVKM. This CDR3 has 14 amino acids. V lost 7 bases, J lost 10 bases, and 12 bases stayed unmatched. The CDR3 sequence is CASIPTGGAFRAFF. For the CDR3, the DNA is TGTGCCAGCATCCCGACAGGGGGCGCTTTTAGAGCTTTCTTT.

The genes are TRBV27 and TRBJ2-2; D assignment may be TRBD1 or TRBD2 (5 bases each). Per germline, CDR1 MNHEY and CDR2 SMNVEV (reference sequence). V was pared by 8 bases and J by 3 bases, with 25 bases between. This CDR3 is built from 18 residues. CDR3 residues: CASGFPVTGAKYTGELFF. CDR3 coding DNA: TGTGCCAGCGGGTTCCCCGTCACCGGGGCAAAGTACACCGGGGAGCTGTTTTTT.

V and J are TRBV6-1 and TRBJ1-3; D is unclear. Germline V CDR1 and CDR2: MNHNS, SASEGT. The CDR3 has 13 residues. V lost 0 bases to trimming and J lost 11 bases, with 11 bases between them. The CDR3 DNA sequence: TGTGCCAGCAGTGAAGCCCCCCTCGGGGCCATATATTTT. This sequence encodes CASSEAPLGAIYF.

V usage is TRBV7-9 and J usage is TRBJ2-1; D gene uncertain. Germline loops: CDR1 SEHNR, CDR2 FQNEAQ (reference sequence). The V end lost 5 bases, the J end lost 8 bases, and 22 bases lay between the germline ends. The CDR3 has 16 residues. The CDR3 region has the DNA TGTGCCAGCAGCCGCCTCAAAACAAACTATGGGGATGAGCAGTTCTTC. It is translated as CASSRLKTNYGDEQFF.

The chain recombines TRBV19 with TRBJ1-1, with 7 bases identical to TRBD1. V lost 6 bases to trimming and J lost 4 bases; unmatched junction nucleotides: 8. This CDR3 contains 14 residues. The germline gives CDR1 LNHDA, CDR2 SQIVND (reference sequence). CDR3 protein: CASSHPQGGTEAFF. The CDR3 region has the DNA TGTGCCAGTAGCCACCCTCAGGGGGGCACTGAAGCTTTCTTT.

The genes are TRBV28 and TRBJ2-1; the D is unclear. V was pared by 11 bases and J by 6 bases, with 17 bases between. Per the germline V gene, CDR1 is MDHEN and CDR2 is SYDVKM. This CDR3 spans 13 amino acids. CDR3 in DNA: TGTGCCGCCCTGTGGCGGCGAACCAATGAGCAGTTCTTC. It is translated as CAALWRRTNEQFF.

The V gene is TRBV18, the J gene TRBJ2-1; D ambiguous. The CDR3 covers 15 residues. Trimming removed 4 bases at V and 5 bases at J, with 15 bases between. CDR1 and CDR2 from the germline V gene are KGHSH and LQKENI. The CDR3 coding sequence is TGTGCCAGCTCACAATCAAGAATCCGGGACAATGAGCAGTTCTTC. Translated, it gives CASSQSRIRDNEQFF.

The chain has TRBV6-6 and TRBJ1-2, with 7 bases fitting TRBD1. The CDR3 is 13 amino acids. The V gene end was trimmed by 5 bases and the J gene end by 5 bases; junction bases not matched to a gene: 5. Germline CDR1 and CDR2: MNHNY and SVGAGI (reference sequence). The chain's CDR3 is CASSPTGVYGYTF. CDR3 DNA: TGTGCCAGCAGTCCAACAGGGGTGTATGGCTACACCTTC.

The chain couples TRBV18 to TRBJ1-1; tentative D call: TRBD1 (6 bases). V was cut by 5 bases and J by 5 bases, with 18 bases left in between. Germline V gives CDR1 KGHSH, CDR2 LQKENI. The CDR3 has 15 residues. The CDR3 nucleotides read TGTGCCAGCTCAATTTCACAGGGAGGTAATACTGAAGCTTTCTTT. Protein sequence: CASSISQGGNTEAFF.

DNA for the CDR3: TGTGCCAGCTCGACCGAGTCTGGGGTCTATGGCTACACCTTC. Encoded protein: CASSTESGVYGYTF. This rearrangement joins TRBV5-4 to TRBJ1-2; D uncertain. The CDR3 consists of 14 residues. Trimming cost V 7 bases and J 4 bases, with 17 bases left between them. Germline values: CDR1 SGHNT, CDR2 YYREEE (reference sequence). Supplemented by reference TRBV5-4 and TRBJ1-2, the full variable domain reads ETGVTQSPTHLIKTRGQQVTLRCSSQSGHNTVSWYQQALGQGPQFIFQYYREEENGRGNFPPRFSGLQFPNYSSELNVNALELDDSALYLCASSTESGVYGYTFGSGTRLTVV.

The chain links TRBV29-1 to TRBJ1-4; 8 nucleotides align to TRBD1. The CDR3 length is 14 residues. Trimming removed 5 bases from V and 7 bases from J; junction bases left unmatched: 9. Germline V gives CDR1 SQVTM, CDR2 ANQGSEA. The CDR3 DNA follows: TGCAGCGTTCTATGGTTGCAGGGGGCTGAAAAACTGTTTTTT. This sequence encodes CSVLWLQGAEKLFF.

The chain joins TRBV10-2 to TRBJ1-2; 7 bases match TRBD1. Germline loops: CDR1 WSHSY, CDR2 SAAADI. The CDR3 has 14 residues. V was pared by 0 bases and J by 4 bases, with 2 bases of the junction left unmatched. The DNA for the CDR3 is TGCGCCAGCAGTGAGTCGGGACAGTCCTATGGCTACACCTTC. The encoded protein is CASSESGQSYGYTF.

The chain links TRBV19 to TRBJ1-5, with TRBD1 matching over 9 bases. The germline V gene encodes CDR1 LNHDA and CDR2 SQIVND (reference sequence). V lost 6 bases to trimming and J lost 3 bases; unmatched junction nucleotides: 6. This CDR3 region has 15 residues. Here the CDR3 DNA reads TGTGCCAGTAGCGAAGGGACAGGGTTCAATCAGCCCCAGCATTTT. It encodes CASSEGTGFNQPQHF.

The gene calls are TRBV7-9 and TRBJ1-1, with 8 bases aligning to TRBD1. Germline assignment: CDR1 SEHNR and CDR2 FQNEAQ (reference sequence). Trimming at V came to 4 bases and at J to 1 base, leaving 5 bases not matched to a gene. The CDR3 consists of 15 residues. This chain's CDR3 is CASSYTDRGNTEAFF. The CDR3 nucleotides are TGTGCCAGCAGCTACACAGACAGGGGGAACACTGAAGCTTTCTTT.

V is TRBV5-1 and J is TRBJ1-1, with 7 bases aligning to TRBD1. The germline V gene encodes CDR1 SGHRS and CDR2 YFSETQ. Germline trimming cut 0 bases from V and 4 bases from J; bases unmatched to any gene: 12. The CDR3 is 17 residues long. The CDR3 sequence is CASSLAVRGPRGTEAFF. The CDR3 DNA reads as TGCGCCAGCAGCTTGGCCGTAAGGGGGCCACGTGGCACTGAAGCTTTCTTT.